This T cell receptor beta chain was retrieved from a study of T cell responses to AZD1222 COVID-19 vaccine. Measured with immunoSEQ multiplex PCR; TCRdb has only the in-frame clones, and not every one. The sample yields 60,000 or so clones, more than 65% seen once. The CDR3 is 17 amino acids. Sequencing used peripheral blood, obtained on day 0 of AZD1222 vaccination. The chain carries TRBV21-1 and TRBJ2-7; the table's D gene call, TRBD1, was not cross checked with the DNA. TRBV21-1 is a known pseudogene. The TCR comes from an adult in good health. The CDR3 DNA reads as TGTGCCAGTGGTCCCGGGACAGGGGGATTTATCTCCTACGAGCAGTACTTC. It encodes CASGPGTGGFISYEQYF.